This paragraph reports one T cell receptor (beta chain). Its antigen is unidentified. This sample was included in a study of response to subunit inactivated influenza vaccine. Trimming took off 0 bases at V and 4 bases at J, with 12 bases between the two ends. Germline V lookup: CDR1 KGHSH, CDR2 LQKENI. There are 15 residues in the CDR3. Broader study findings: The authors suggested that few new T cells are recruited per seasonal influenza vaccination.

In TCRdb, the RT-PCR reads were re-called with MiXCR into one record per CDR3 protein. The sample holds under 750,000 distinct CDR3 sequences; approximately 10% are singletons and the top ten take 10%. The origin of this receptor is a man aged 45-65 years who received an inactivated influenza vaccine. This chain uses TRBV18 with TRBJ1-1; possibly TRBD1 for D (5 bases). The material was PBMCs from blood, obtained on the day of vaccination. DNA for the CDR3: TGTGCCAGCTCACCACCGGAAGGGGCTGGCACTGAAGCTTTCTTT. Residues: CASSPPEGAGTEAFF. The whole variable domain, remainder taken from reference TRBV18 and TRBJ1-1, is NAGVMQNPRHLVRRRGQEARLRCSPMKGHSHVYWYRQLPEEGLKFMVYLQKENIIDESGMPKERFSAEFPKEGPSILRIQQVVRGDSAAYFCASSPPEGAGTEAFFGQGTRLTVV.